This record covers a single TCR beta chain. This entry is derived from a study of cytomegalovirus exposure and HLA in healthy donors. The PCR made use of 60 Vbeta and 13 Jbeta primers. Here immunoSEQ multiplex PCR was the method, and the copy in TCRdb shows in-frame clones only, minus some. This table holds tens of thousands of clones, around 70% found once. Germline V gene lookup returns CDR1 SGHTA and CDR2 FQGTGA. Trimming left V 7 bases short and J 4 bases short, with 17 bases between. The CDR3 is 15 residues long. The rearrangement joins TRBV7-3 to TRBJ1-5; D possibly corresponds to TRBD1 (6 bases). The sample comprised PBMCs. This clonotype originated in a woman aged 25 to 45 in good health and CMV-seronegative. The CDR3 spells CASILTRTANQPQHF. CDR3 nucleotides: TGTGCCAGCATCCTTACACGGACAGCTAATCAGCCCCAGCATTTT.